Below, one T cell receptor beta chain is given with its context. These data come from a study of blood T cell repertoires in COVID-19. Turning to the study itself: Acute and convalescent COVID-19 specimens originated in the United States, Italy and Spain. From T cells, B-cell-depleted T cells, or PBMCs came the material, which was cDNA or gDNA.

The CDR3 loop spans 15 amino acids. Losses at the gene ends were 3 bases for V and 5 bases for J; bases not matched to a gene: 7. Germline V lookup: CDR1 SNHLY, CDR2 FYNNEI. Per the study methods: Amplification of reference gene primers provided the estimated nucleated cell counts. TCRdb's table, derived via immunoSEQ multiplex PCR, lists solely in-frame clones and lacks some. V, J and clone size derive from that table, while D and trimming were established from the DNA sequence. This sample has about 190,000 clones, with less than 90% found just once. Material: peripheral blood. This clonotype was sampled from a man aged 25-40 years with acute or convalescent COVID-19. The V gene is TRBV2, the J gene TRBJ2-7, with 10 bases identical to TRBD1. The CDR3 coding sequence is TGTGCCAGCAGTGACGTGGGACAGGGGAGCCACGAGCAGTACTTC. It is translated as CASSDVGQGSHEQYF.